The text below deals with one T cell receptor (beta chain). Its antigen is as yet unknown. This sample was taken from a study of T cell responses to AZD1222 COVID-19 vaccine. The study's findings and limits: Receipt of two AZD1222 doses was followed by a rise in Spike-specific TCR breadth and depth. Spike-wide coverage was observed for vaccine-associated CD4 TCRs, with dominant responses at 160-218 and 743-854. Baseline seropositivity occurred in only a handful of AZD1222 recipients. White British ancestry dominated among donors, who included more females, and clonal diversity was possibly underestimated.

Trimming removed 6 bases at V and 14 bases at J, with 21 bases between. Germline loops: CDR1 SGHRS, CDR2 YFSETQ. This CDR3 has 14 amino acids. Produced via immunoSEQ multiplex PCR; TCRdb's table is partial and in-frame only. The table has roughly 80,000 clones, around nine tenths seen once. The chain is built from TRBV5-1 and TRBJ1-6, with D tentatively TRBD1 (5 bases). Here the sequenced sample was peripheral blood, taken on day 0 of MenACWY control vaccination. The TCR comes from an adult in good health. CDR3 amino acids: CASTLRQGDSTLHF. The DNA of the CDR3 is TGCGCCAGCACCCTTAGGCAGGGTGATAGTACCCTCCACTTT. Filled out from reference TRBV5-1 and TRBJ1-6, the complete variable domain reads KAGVTQTPRYLIKTRGQQVTLSCSPISGHRSVSWYQQTPGQGLQFLFEYFSETQRNKGNFPGRFSGRQFSNSRSEMNVSTLELGDSALYLCASTLRQGDSTLHFGNGTRLTVT.